The source of this TCR beta chain is a study of tumor-infiltrating lymphocytes in localized non-small cell lung cancer. This clone was recorded a few times. Method: immunoSEQ multiplex PCR; TCRdb's copy keeps in-frame clones and lacks some. The repertoire consists of fewer than 11,000 clones, with around 74% occurring once and the leading ten covering about a fifth. The sequenced sample was uninvolved lung tissue not adjacent to the tumor. This sequence was found in a human donor with non-small cell lung cancer.

CDR3 in DNA: TGTGCCTGGGAAGCAGGGTCTTCTGGAAACACCATATATTTT. Amino acid sequence: CAWEAGSSGNTIYF. The chain has TRBV30 and TRBJ1-3; TRBD1 might be the D (5 bases). V was trimmed by 5 bases and J by 1 base, leaving 12 bases between them. CDR1 is GTSNPN, CDR2 SVGIG, per germline (reference sequence). This CDR3 has 14 residues.